Presented here are 3 T cell receptor beta chains from one specimen sequenced in a study of regulatory T cells in long-lasting Graves disease. HTBI primers from iRepertoire and Arm-PCR of CDR3 regions yielded the TCR beta libraries. TCRdb reprocessed the multiplex PCR reads with MiXCR, giving one entry per CDR3 protein. The repertoire includes 650,000 to 850,000 distinct CDR3 sequences, 25% to 30% of them detected once, and around 42% sits in the top ten. Indicated time point: persistent/refractory GD, antithyroid drugs over 5 years with positive TRAb. Following extraction of RNA from PBMCs, that RNA was used to make the TCR library. The input for sequencing was peripheral blood mononuclear cells (PBMCs), taken when the disease was refractory, from a patient treated with antithyroid drugs. All receptors derive from a female donor with Graves disease.

This clonotype has a count of ten or more. The V call is TRBV12-3 or TRBV12-4, the J call TRBJ1-5, with 9 bases identical to TRBD1. The CDR3 extends over 15 amino acids. J was trimmed by 6 bases and V by 6 bases; bases with no gene match: 9. The CDR3 loop reads CASSWGQGEGQPQHF. In DNA, the CDR3 is TGTGCCAGCAGCTGGGGACAGGGCGAGGGTCAGCCCCAGCATTTT.

This clonotype was found many times. The chain recombines TRBV18 with TRBJ1-2; D is ambiguous. The CDR3 covers 13 residues. Germline CDR1 is KGHSH and CDR2 is LQKENI. V was pared by 3 bases and J by 2 bases, with 7 bases between. DNA of the CDR3: TGTGCCAGCTCACCCGACGGGAACTATGGCTACACCTTC. The encoded protein is CASSPDGNYGYTF.

A few counts support this clonotype. The chain combines TRBV3-1 with TRBJ1-1; possible D gene TRBD1, 5 bases. The length of the CDR3 is 15 residues. CDR1 and CDR2 from the germline V gene are LGHDT and YNNKEL (reference sequence). V dropped 0 bases and J dropped 1 base, with 9 bases sitting between them. CDR3 in DNA: TGTGCCAGCAGCCAAGATGGGGCAGCGAACACTGAAGCTTTCTTT. Protein product: CASSQDGAANTEAFF.